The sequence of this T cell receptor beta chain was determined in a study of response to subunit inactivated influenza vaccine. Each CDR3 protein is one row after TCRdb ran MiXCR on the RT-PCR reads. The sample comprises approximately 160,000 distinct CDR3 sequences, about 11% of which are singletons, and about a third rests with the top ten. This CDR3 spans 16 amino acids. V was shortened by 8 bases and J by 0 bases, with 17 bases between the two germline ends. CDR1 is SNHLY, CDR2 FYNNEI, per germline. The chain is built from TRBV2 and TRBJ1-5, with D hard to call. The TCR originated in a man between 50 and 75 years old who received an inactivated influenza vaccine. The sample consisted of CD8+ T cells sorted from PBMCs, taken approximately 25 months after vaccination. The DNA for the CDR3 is TGTGCCAGCTCCATGGGAGGAGGGTATAGCAATCAGCCCCAGCATTTT. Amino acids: CASSMGGGYSNQPQHF.